What follows are 25 T cell receptor beta chains derived from one specimen sequenced in a study of glioma-infiltrating T cells after dendritic cell vaccination. This table comes from immunoSEQ multiplex PCR, and its TCRdb copy is limited to in-frame clones, with some not included. The table shows about 95,000 clones, with around 85% occurring only once. The sequencing used blood, collected before dendritic cell vaccination. The origin of the receptors is a human donor with glioblastoma.

J is TRBJ2-3 and V is TRBV6-5; no definite D call. Germline V gene lookup returns CDR1 MNHEY and CDR2 SVGAGI. Trimming cost V 0 bases and J 4 bases, with 11 bases left between them. The CDR3 contains 15 residues. The CDR3 is CASSYSPARADTQYF. CDR3 in DNA: TGTGCCAGCAGTTACTCCCCCGCCCGGGCAGATACGCAGTATTTT.

The V gene is TRBV19, the J gene TRBJ2-4; 14 bases match TRBD2. The CDR3 spans 19 residues. In germline, CDR1 is LNHDA, CDR2 SQIVND (reference sequence). V trimming: 5 bases; J trimming: 3 bases; junction bases outside the gene matches: 12. The DNA for the CDR3 is TGTGCCAGTAGTCCTTCCGGGACTAGCGGGGGACGGGGCAAAAACATTCAGTACTTC. Translation: CASSPSGTSGGRGKNIQYF.

The genes are TRBV25-1 and TRBJ2-5; tentative D call: TRBD1 (6 bases). CDR1 and CDR2 (germline): MGHDK, SYGVNS. The CDR3 is 12 residues long. V was shortened by 7 bases and J by 8 bases, with 14 bases between the two germline ends. CDR3 nucleotides: TGTGCCAGCAAGAAATTACAGGGAACCCAGTACTTC. This encodes CASKKLQGTQYF.

The genes are TRBV29-1 and TRBJ1-2; 7 bases line up with TRBD1. CDR3 length: 16 residues. CDR1 SQVTM and CDR2 ANQGSEA come from the germline V gene. The ends lost 1 base at V and 8 bases at J; junction bases unmatched: 16. The CDR3 DNA sequence: TGCAGCGTTGAAGCCGGGACAGAAAGGGTTGTGAGGGGCTACACCTTC. Amino acids: CSVEAGTERVVRGYTF.

The chain uses TRBV12-5 and TRBJ2-2; a weak D match, TRBD1 (6 bases). Trimming left V 7 bases short and J 7 bases short, with 16 bases between. Per the germline V gene, CDR1 is LGHNT and CDR2 is FRNRAP. The CDR3 spans 14 residues. This chain's CDR3 is CASEPRGWSGELFF. The CDR3 DNA sequence: TGTGCTAGTGAACCCAGGGGATGGAGCGGGGAGCTGTTTTTT.

CDR3 DNA sequence: TGTGCCAGCAGCTTAGGAGGGGGACTAGTGGGGGCGACCCAGTACTTC. This codes for CASSLGGGLVGATQYF. This rearrangement joins TRBV11-2 to TRBJ2-5, with 8 bases aligning to TRBD2. CDR1 is SGHAT and CDR2 is FQNNGV in the germline V gene. The CDR3 runs 16 residues. With V trimmed by 1 base and J by 7 bases, 11 bases remained unmatched.

The chain couples TRBV7-9 to TRBJ2-3; no definite D call. The V gene's germline CDR1 is SEHNR and CDR2 FQNEAQ (reference sequence). The V end was cut by 8 bases, the J end by 4 bases, with 19 bases between. The CDR3 consists of 15 residues. This CDR3 is CASGSPARGPDTQYF. DNA for the CDR3: TGTGCCAGCGGCTCCCCGGCGAGAGGTCCAGATACGCAGTATTTT.

This clone is a singleton in its sample. This chain's CDR3 is CASSLGGTGYSNQPQHF. The CDR3 bases are TGTGCCAGCAGCTTGGGGGGGACGGGATATAGCAATCAGCCCCAGCATTTT. The chain couples TRBV7-9 to TRBJ1-5; D perhaps matches TRBD1 (5 bases). Germline CDR1 reads SEHNR; CDR2 reads FQNEAQ (reference sequence). Trimming cost V 3 bases and J 0 bases, with 15 bases left between them. The CDR3 totals 17 residues.

The chain joins TRBV27 to TRBJ2-1, with 9 bases fitting TRBD2. Trimming removed 2 bases from V and 6 bases from J; junction bases left unmatched: 5. The CDR3 consists of 15 residues. Germline V gives CDR1 MNHEY, CDR2 SMNVEV (reference sequence). CDR3: CASSLRRRGGNEQFF. Written as DNA, the CDR3 is TGTGCCAGCAGTTTAAGGCGGCGGGGGGGCAATGAGCAGTTCTTC.

The gene calls are TRBV7-7 and TRBJ2-1; D perhaps matches TRBD2 (6 bases). V was trimmed by 4 bases and J by 5 bases, leaving 12 bases between them. The CDR3 loop spans 14 amino acids. Germline V lookup: CDR1 SSHAT, CDR2 FNYEAQ (reference sequence). CDR3 DNA sequence: TGTGCCAGCAGCTCGGGACTTACAGACAATGAGCAGTTCTTC. Translation gives CASSSGLTDNEQFF. Full variable domain (remainder filled in from reference TRBV7-7 and TRBJ2-1): GAGVSQSPRYKVTKRGQDVTLRCDPISSHATLYWYQQALGQGPEFLTYFNYEAQPDKSGLPSDRFSAERPEGSISTLTIQRTEQRDSAMYRCASSSGLTDNEQFFGPGTRLTVL.

This chain connects TRBV7-2 to TRBJ1-2; no firm D call. The CDR3 spans 15 residues. Germline lookup yields CDR1 SGHTA and CDR2 FQGNSA. V was pared by 4 bases and J by 8 bases, with 20 bases between. The CDR3: CASSSTFREPGGYTF. DNA of the CDR3: TGTGCCAGCAGCTCAACCTTCCGGGAGCCAGGAGGCTACACCTTC.

The chain combines TRBV6-4 with TRBJ2-6, with TRBD1 as a possible D gene (6 bases). The CDR3 contains 17 residues. Germline values: CDR1 MRHNA, CDR2 SNTAGT. V was trimmed by 2 bases and J by 3 bases, leaving 14 bases between them. CDR3 in amino acids: CASSDDSGANGANVLTF. In DNA, the CDR3 is TGTGCCAGCAGTGACGACTCAGGGGCTAATGGGGCCAACGTCCTGACTTTC.

The chain has TRBV6-1 and TRBJ2-2, with D possibly being TRBD1 (6 bases). The CDR3 length is 17 residues. From germline, CDR1 is MNHNS and CDR2 SASEGT. The ends were cut back, 1 base at V and 6 bases at J, with 18 bases in the middle. The CDR3: CASSEVLVGAGPGELFF. The CDR3 DNA follows: TGTGCCAGCAGTGAAGTCCTCGTGGGGGCTGGACCCGGGGAGCTGTTTTTT.

This clone was observed a few times. CDR3 bases: TGTGCCAGCGGCGGAAATAGAAACACCGGGGAGCTGTTTTTT. Translation gives CASGGNRNTGELFF. The chain couples TRBV5-4 to TRBJ2-2; D uncertain. Germline CDR1 and CDR2: SGHNT and YYREEE (reference sequence). The length of the CDR3 is 14 residues. V shed 7 bases and J shed 2 bases, with 12 bases lying between them. Full variable domain (rest looked up from reference TRBV5-4 and TRBJ2-2): ETGVTQSPTHLIKTRGQQVTLRCSSQSGHNTVSWYQQALGQGPQFIFQYYREEENGRGNFPPRFSGLQFPNYSSELNVNALELDDSALYLCASGGNRNTGELFFGEGSRLTVL.

The chain's CDR3 is CAMSTSSYEQYF. The DNA of the CDR3 is TGTGCCATGTCGACTAGCTCCTACGAGCAGTACTTC. V is TRBV10-3 and J is TRBJ2-7; D is possibly TRBD2 (6 bases). Germline CDR1 and CDR2: ENHRY and SYGVKD. Between the trimmed V and J ends, which lost 9 bases and 0 bases, there was a span of 9 bases. The CDR3 is 12 residues long.

This chain connects TRBV4-2 to TRBJ2-2, with 12 positions matching TRBD2. J was trimmed by 7 bases and V by 5 bases; bases with no gene match: 8. The CDR3 spans 16 residues. CDR1 and CDR2 (germline): LGHNA, YNFKEQ. The CDR3 coding sequence is TGTGCCAGCAGCTTTGAGACTAGCGGGGGATTCGGGGAGCTGTTTTTT. Protein sequence: CASSFETSGGFGELFF.

This sequence joins TRBV2 and TRBJ2-4; D perhaps matches TRBD2 (7 bases). The CDR3 is 17 amino acids. The V gene's germline CDR1 is SNHLY and CDR2 FYNNEI. Trimming left V 6 bases short and J 0 bases short, with 18 bases between. The CDR3 bases are TGTGCCAGCAGGAACGGAGGGAGGGGGGGAGCCAAAAACATTCAGTACTTC. As protein: CASRNGGRGGAKNIQYF. Filled out from reference TRBV2 and TRBJ2-4, the complete variable domain reads EPEVTQTPSHQVTQMGQEVILRCVPISNHLYFYWYRQILGQKVEFLVSFYNNEISEKSEIFDDQFSVERPDGSNFTLKIRSTKLEDSAMYFCASRNGGRGGAKNIQYFGAGTRLSVL.

CDR3 protein: CASSGDLLGLAGSTHTGELFF. The CDR3 DNA sequence: TGTGCCAGCAGCGGAGACCTTTTAGGGCTAGCGGGCTCTACTCACACCGGGGAGCTGTTTTTT. This chain joins TRBV9 and TRBJ2-2, with 8 bases fitting TRBD2. Germline V gene lookup returns CDR1 SGDLS and CDR2 YYNGEE. Trimming cost V 3 bases and J 3 bases; bases outside gene matches: 22. The CDR3 extends over 21 amino acids.

This chain uses TRBV18 with TRBJ1-4; TRBD1 aligns across 8 bases. Germline-derived CDR1 and CDR2 are KGHSH and LQKENI. J was trimmed by 8 bases and V by 3 bases; bases with no gene match: 5. The CDR3 is 14 residues long. CDR3 DNA sequence: TGTGCCAGCTCACCCGGACAGGGAGTCGAAAAACTGTTTTTT. It is translated as CASSPGQGVEKLFF.

The genes are TRBV7-9 and TRBJ2-1, with TRBD2 matching 9 bases. V was clipped by 3 bases and J by 7 bases; unmatched bases: 7. This CDR3 has 15 residues. Per germline, CDR1 SEHNR and CDR2 FQNEAQ (reference sequence). The CDR3 sequence: CASSFWLAGENEQFF. As DNA, the CDR3 is TGTGCCAGCAGCTTTTGGTTAGCGGGAGAGAATGAGCAGTTCTTC.

V gene TRBV11-2 combines with J gene TRBJ1-2, with a weak D call TRBD1 (6 bases). CDR1 SGHAT and CDR2 FQNNGV come from the germline V gene. V was clipped by 1 base and J by 8 bases, with 20 bases between them. The CDR3 consists of 16 residues. The CDR3 DNA is TGTGCCAGCAGCTTAGCCGGGGGGCGCTCCCCTAGGGGCTACACCTTC. Its protein product is CASSLAGGRSPRGYTF. Full variable domain (rest looked up from reference TRBV11-2 and TRBJ1-2): EAGVAQSPRYKIIEKRQSVAFWCNPISGHATLYWYQQILGQGPKLLIQFQNNGVVDDSQLPKDRFSAERLKGVDSTLKIQPAKLEDSAVYLCASSLAGGRSPRGYTFGSGTRLTVV.

This rearrangement joins TRBV6-5 to TRBJ1-1; the match to TRBD1 covers 9 bases. Per the germline V gene, CDR1 is MNHEY and CDR2 is SVGAGI. The CDR3 runs to 15 residues. J was trimmed by 5 bases and V by 6 bases; bases with no gene match: 10. CDR3 nucleotides: TGTGCCAGCAGACCTACAGGGGGCGCGTCGACTGAAGCTTTCTTT. Translated: CASRPTGGASTEAFF.

A word on this clone: At one end the junction does not follow the germline gene, possibly because of a read error. The V gene is TRBV6-5, the J gene TRBJ1-6; D gene ambiguous. Germline CDR1 reads MNHEY; CDR2 reads SVGAGI. This CDR3 has 15 amino acids. The CDR3 is CASSDSGPGNSPLHF. The CDR3 coding sequence is TGTGCCAGCAGTGACTCCGGCCCAGGCAATTCACCCCTCCACTTT.

The J gene is TRBJ2-7, the V gene TRBV7-2; 12 positions agree with TRBD1. The CDR3 consists of 14 residues. V was clipped by 1 base and J by 6 bases; unmatched bases: 1. Germline CDR1 and CDR2: SGHTA and FQGNSA. The CDR3 nucleotides are TGTGCCAGCAGCTTAGGGGACAGGGGGCGCGAGCAGTACTTC. Protein product: CASSLGDRGREQYF.

The J gene is TRBJ2-1, the V gene TRBV15; the match to TRBD2 covers 8 bases. The J segment lost 6 bases and the V segment lost 1 base, leaving 11 bases of the junction unmatched. This CDR3 region has 17 residues. Germline assignment: CDR1 LNHNV and CDR2 YYDKDF (reference sequence). The DNA of the CDR3 is TGTGCCACCAGCAGAGGGTACTCCGGGACTAGAGGCAATGAGCAGTTCTTC. This gives the protein CATSRGYSGTRGNEQFF.